The sequence of this TCR beta chain was determined in a study of T cell clusters in autoimmune cytopenias. The CDR3 length is 13 residues. Looked up from germline, CDR1 is SEHNR and CDR2 is FQNEAQ (reference sequence). TRB was amplified by touch-down multiplex PCR, primer pools A and B combined. TCRdb reworked the multiplex PCR reads into one entry per CDR3 protein, no DNA. This table holds roughly 5,500 distinct CDR3 sequences. Some 34,000 genome equivalents of blood DNA were amplified for TRB. These data are also associated with another study on T cell repertoires in aging, cancer and after chemotherapy. That study adds: Donors were grouped into six age bands spanning 30 or younger through 70 or older. Age-matched healthy donors had significantly more diverse, less clonal blood TCR repertoires than untreated cancer patients.

What was sequenced was peripheral blood. The TCR comes from a human donor in good health. This rearrangement joins TRBV7-9 to TRBJ1-5. The CDR3 here is CASSGNSNQPQHF.